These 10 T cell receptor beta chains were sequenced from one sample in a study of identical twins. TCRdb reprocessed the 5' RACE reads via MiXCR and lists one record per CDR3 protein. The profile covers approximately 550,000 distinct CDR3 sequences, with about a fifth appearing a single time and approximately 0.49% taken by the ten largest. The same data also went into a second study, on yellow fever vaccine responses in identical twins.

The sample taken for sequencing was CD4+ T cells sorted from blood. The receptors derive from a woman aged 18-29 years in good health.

The CDR3 is CASTTRWGTTYNEQFF. CDR3 nucleotide sequence: TGTGCCAGCACAACTCGATGGGGGACTACCTACAATGAGCAGTTCTTC. The chain is built from TRBV6-2 or TRBV6-3 and TRBJ2-1; the match to TRBD2 covers 7 bases. The CDR3 is 16 amino acids. Germline assignment: CDR1 MNHEY and CDR2 SVGEGT. After removal of 7 bases from V and 2 bases from J, the junction contained 11 bases not matched to a gene.

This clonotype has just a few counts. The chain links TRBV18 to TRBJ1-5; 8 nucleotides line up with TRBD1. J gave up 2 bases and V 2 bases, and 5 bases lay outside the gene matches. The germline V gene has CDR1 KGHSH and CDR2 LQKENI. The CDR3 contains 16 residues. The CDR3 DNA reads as TGTGCCAGCTCACCAACTGCGACAGGGGGCAATCAGCCCCAGCATTTT. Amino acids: CASSPTATGGNQPQHF.

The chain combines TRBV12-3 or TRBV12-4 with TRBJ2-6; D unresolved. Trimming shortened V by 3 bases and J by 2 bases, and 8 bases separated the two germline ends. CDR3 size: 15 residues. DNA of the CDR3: TGTGCCAGCAGTTTTCTGTCAACTGGGGCCAACGTCCTGACTTTC. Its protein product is CASSFLSTGANVLTF.

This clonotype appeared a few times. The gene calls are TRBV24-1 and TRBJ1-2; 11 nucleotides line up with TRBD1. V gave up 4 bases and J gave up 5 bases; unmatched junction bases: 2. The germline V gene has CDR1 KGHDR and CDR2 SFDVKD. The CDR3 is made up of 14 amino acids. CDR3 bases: TGTGCCACCAGTGACCGGGACAGGGGGTATGGCTACACCTTC. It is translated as CATSDRDRGYGYTF.

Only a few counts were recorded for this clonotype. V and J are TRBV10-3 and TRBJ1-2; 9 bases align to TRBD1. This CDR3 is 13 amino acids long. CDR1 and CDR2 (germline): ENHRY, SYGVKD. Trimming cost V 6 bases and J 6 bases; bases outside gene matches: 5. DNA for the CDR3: TGTGCCATCAGCCCCGGGACAGGGAATGGCTACACCTTC. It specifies CAISPGTGNGYTF.

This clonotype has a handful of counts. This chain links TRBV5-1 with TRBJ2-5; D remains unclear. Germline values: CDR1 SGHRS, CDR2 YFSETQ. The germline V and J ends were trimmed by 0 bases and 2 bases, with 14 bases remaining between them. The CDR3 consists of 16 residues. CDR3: CASSLGRGRTQETQYF. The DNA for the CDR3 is TGCGCCAGCAGCTTGGGACGTGGGCGTACGCAAGAGACCCAGTACTTC.

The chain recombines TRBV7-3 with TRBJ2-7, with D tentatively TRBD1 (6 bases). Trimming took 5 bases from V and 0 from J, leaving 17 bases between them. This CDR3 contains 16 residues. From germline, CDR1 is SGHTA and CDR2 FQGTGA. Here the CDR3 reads CASSPRGGESSYEQYF. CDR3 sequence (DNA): TGTGCCAGCAGCCCTCGTGGGGGCGAGAGCTCCTACGAGCAGTACTTC.

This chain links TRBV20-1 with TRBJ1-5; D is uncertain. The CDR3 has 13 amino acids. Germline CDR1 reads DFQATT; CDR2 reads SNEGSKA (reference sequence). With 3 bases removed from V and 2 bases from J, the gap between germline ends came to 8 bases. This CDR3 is CSASLSGNQPQHF. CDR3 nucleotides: TGCAGTGCTAGCTTATCCGGCAATCAGCCCCAGCATTTT.

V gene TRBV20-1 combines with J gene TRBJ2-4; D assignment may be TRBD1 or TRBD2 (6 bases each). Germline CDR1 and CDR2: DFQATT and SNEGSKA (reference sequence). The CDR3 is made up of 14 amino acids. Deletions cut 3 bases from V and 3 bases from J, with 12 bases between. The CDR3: CSASSGGGKNIQYF. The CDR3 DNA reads TGCAGTGCTAGTTCCGGGGGCGGCAAAAACATTCAGTACTTC.

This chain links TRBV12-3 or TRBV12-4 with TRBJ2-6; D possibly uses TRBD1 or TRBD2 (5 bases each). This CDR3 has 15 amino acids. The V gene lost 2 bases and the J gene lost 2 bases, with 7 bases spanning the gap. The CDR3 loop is CASSLRGPGANVLTF. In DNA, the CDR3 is TGTGCCAGCAGTTTACGGGGCCCTGGGGCCAACGTCCTGACTTTC.